This T cell receptor (beta chain) was obtained from a study of T cell responses to AZD1222 COVID-19 vaccine. At the level of the study: Second doses were pooled across both intervals (about 4 or about 12 weeks).

Worth noting for this clone: What it binds is unknown.

V dropped 1 base and J dropped 5 bases, with 8 bases sitting between them. CDR1 and CDR2 from the germline V gene are MGHRA and YSYEKL. This CDR3 is 13 amino acids long. Using immunoSEQ multiplex PCR, the repertoire was profiled, and TCRdb retains in-frame clones only, with some absent. The sample records roughly 29,000 clones, 93% being singletons. General observations from the study: When two AZD1222 doses had been given, Spike-specific TCR breadth and depth rose. Reports indicate that nearly half of spike-specific TCRs are directed at unmutated variant regions. Vaccine-related CD4 TCRs covered spike, predominating at 160-218 and 743-854.

This specimen was peripheral blood, taken on day 0 of AZD1222 vaccination. This receptor was taken from an adult in good health. The V call is TRBV4-1, the J call TRBJ2-5; D tentatively fits TRBD1 or TRBD2 (5 bases each). The CDR3 is CASSQAGPETQYF. The CDR3 bases are TGCGCCAGCAGCCAAGCGGGACCCGAGACCCAGTACTTC.